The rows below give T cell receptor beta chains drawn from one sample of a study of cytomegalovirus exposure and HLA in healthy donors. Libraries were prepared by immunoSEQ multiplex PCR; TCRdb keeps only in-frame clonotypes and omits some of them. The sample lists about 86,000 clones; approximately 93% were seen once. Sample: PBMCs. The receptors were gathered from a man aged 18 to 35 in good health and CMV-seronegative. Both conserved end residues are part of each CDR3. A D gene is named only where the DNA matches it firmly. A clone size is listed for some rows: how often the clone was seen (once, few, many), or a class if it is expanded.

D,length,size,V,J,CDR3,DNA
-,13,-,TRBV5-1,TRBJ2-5,CASRRQTQETQYF,TGCGCCAGCAGACGACAGACCCAAGAGACCCAGTACTTC
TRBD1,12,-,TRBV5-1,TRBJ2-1,CASNSGGYEQFF,TGCGCCAGCAACTCAGGGGGATATGAGCAGTTCTTC
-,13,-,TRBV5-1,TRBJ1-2,CASSFGGGNGYTF,TGCGCCAGCAGCTTCGGGGGAGGAAATGGCTACACCTTC
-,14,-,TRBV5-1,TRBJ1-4,CASSLDTGREKLFF,TGCGCCAGCAGCTTGGATACGGGGAGGGAAAAACTGTTTTTT
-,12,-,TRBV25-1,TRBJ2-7,CASRQSPYEQYF,TGTGCCAGTAGACAGTCCCCCTACGAGCAGTACTTC
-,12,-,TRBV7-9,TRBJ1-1,CVIGGGGPEAFF,TGTGTCATAGGCGGGGGAGGTCCTGAAGCTTTCTTT
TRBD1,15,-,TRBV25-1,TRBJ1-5,CASSLGTGGNQPQHF,TGTGCCAGCAGTCTAGGGACAGGGGGCAATCAGCCCCAGCATTTT
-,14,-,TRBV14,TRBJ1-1,CASSQGGTPTEAFF,TGTGCCAGCAGCCAAGGCGGCACCCCCACTGAAGCTTTCTTT
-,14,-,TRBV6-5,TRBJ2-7,CASSPSVESYEQYF,TGTGCCAGCAGTCCTTCTGTGGAGTCCTACGAGCAGTACTTC
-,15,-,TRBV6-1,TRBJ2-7,CASSELPHSSYEQYF,TGTGCCAGCAGTGAATTACCCCATAGCTCCTACGAGCAGTACTTC
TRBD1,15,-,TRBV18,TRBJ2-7,CASSQPGQDPYEQYF,TGTGCCAGCTCACAACCGGGACAGGATCCCTACGAGCAGTACTTC
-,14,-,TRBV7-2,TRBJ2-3,CASSFGGFGDTQYF,TGTGCCAGCAGCTTTGGCGGGTTTGGGGATACGCAGTATTTT
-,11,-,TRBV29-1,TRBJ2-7,CSVEGEYEQYF,TGCAGCGTTGAAGGAGAATACGAGCAGTACTTC
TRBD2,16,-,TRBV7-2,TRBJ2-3,CASSYVAGLSTDTQYF,TGTGCCAGCAGCTACGTAGCGGGGTTGAGCACAGATACGCAGTATTTT
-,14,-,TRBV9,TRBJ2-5,CASSVPGPLETQYF,TGTGCCAGCAGCGTACCGGGTCCCTTGGAGACCCAGTACTTC
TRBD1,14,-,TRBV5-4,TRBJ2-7,CASSTMTGAYEQYF,TGTGCCAGCAGCACCATGACAGGGGCCTACGAGCAGTACTTC
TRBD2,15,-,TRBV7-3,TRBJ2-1,CASSLMGSGSNEQFF,TGTGCCAGCAGCTTAATGGGTAGCGGGAGTAATGAGCAGTTCTTC
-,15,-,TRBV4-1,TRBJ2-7,CASSQVGGASYEQYF,TGCGCCAGCAGCCAAGTTGGAGGGGCCTCCTACGAGCAGTACTTC
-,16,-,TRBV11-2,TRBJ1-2,CASSLDLVGRSYGYTF,TGTGCCAGCAGCTTAGATCTCGTAGGCCGGAGTTATGGCTACACCTTC
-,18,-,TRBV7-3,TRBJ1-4,CASSLSPHHFSTNEKLFF,TGTGCCAGCAGCTTAAGCCCCCACCACTTTTCAACTAATGAAAAACTGTTTTTT
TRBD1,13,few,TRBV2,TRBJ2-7,CASRDTGGYEQYF,TGTGCCAGCAGGGATACAGGGGGATACGAGCAGTACTTC
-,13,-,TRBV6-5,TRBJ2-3,CASSYVVGDTQYF,TGTGCCAGCAGTTACGTAGTCGGGGATACGCAGTATTTT
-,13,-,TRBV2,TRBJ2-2,CASRVRGGGELFF,TGTGCCTCCCGTGTCCGGGGAGGCGGGGAGCTGTTTTTT
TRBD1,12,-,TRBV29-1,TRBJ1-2,CSVEDRKDGYTF,TGCAGCGTTGAGGACAGGAAGGATGGCTACACCTTC
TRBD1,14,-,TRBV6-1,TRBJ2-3,CASSGQGSPDTQYF,TGTGCCAGCAGCGGACAGGGGTCGCCAGATACGCAGTATTTT
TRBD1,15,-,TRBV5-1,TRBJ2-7,CASSLGTGGSYEQYF,TGCGCCAGCAGCTTGGGAACAGGGGGTTCCTACGAGCAGTACTTC
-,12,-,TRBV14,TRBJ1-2,CASSPSGYGYTF,TGTGCCAGCAGCCCGAGTGGCTATGGCTACACCTTC
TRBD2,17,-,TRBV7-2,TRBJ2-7,CASSLVASGRYSYEQYF,TGTGCCAGCAGCTTAGTGGCTAGCGGGAGGTATTCCTACGAGCAGTACTTC
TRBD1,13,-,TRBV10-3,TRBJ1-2,CAINPGGLDGYTF,TGTGCCATCAACCCAGGGGGCTTGGATGGCTACACCTTC
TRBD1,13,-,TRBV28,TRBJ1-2,CASSLDRVRGYTF,TGTGCCAGCAGTCTGGACAGGGTTCGTGGCTACACCTTC
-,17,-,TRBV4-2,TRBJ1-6,CASSQDRTDLPSSPLHF,TGTGCCAGCAGCCAAGATAGAACAGATCTACCCTCTTCACCCCTCCACTTT
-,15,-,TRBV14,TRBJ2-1,CASSQQGNFGGEQFF,TGTGCCAGCAGCCAACAGGGTAACTTTGGCGGTGAGCAGTTCTTC
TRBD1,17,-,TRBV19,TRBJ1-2,CASSLRGQGTSNYGYTF,TGTGCCAGTAGTCTCCGCGGACAGGGGACATCTAACTATGGCTACACCTTC
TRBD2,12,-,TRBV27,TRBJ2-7,CASSRGAYEQYF,TGTGCCAGCAGCCGGGGGGCCTACGAGCAGTACTTC
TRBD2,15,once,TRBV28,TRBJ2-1,CASSYYLLAGDEQFF,TGTGCCAGCAGTTACTACCTACTAGCGGGCGATGAGCAGTTCTTC
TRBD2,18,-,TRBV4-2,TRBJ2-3,CASSQDLIRAGDTDTQYF,TGTGCCAGCAGCCAAGATCTTATCCGAGCGGGAGACACAGATACGCAGTATTTT
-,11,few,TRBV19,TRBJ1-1,CASTYLGGAFF,TGTGCCAGTACCTATCTTGGCGGAGCTTTCTTT
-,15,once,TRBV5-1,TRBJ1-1,CASSLSGGMNTEAFF,TGCGCCAGCAGCTTGTCGGGGGGCATGAACACTGAAGCTTTCTTT
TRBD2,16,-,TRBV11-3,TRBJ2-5,CASSWATSGRGETQYF,TGTGCCAGCAGCTGGGCGACTAGCGGGAGGGGAGAGACCCAGTACTTC
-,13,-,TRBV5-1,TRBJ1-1,CASSRPGFTEAFF,TGCGCCAGCAGCCGCCCGGGGTTCACTGAAGCTTTCTTT
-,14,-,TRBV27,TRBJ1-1,CASSLRGMNTEAFF,TGTGCCAGCAGTTTACGGGGGATGAACACTGAAGCTTTCTTT
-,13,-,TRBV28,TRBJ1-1,CAGRRTMNTEAFF,TGTGCAGGCAGGAGGACGATGAACACTGAAGCTTTCTTT